This is a list of T cell receptor beta chains from one sample in a study of cytomegalovirus exposure and HLA in healthy donors. Repertoires were generated with immunoSEQ multiplex PCR, while TCRdb's copy carries only in-frame clones and drops some. The sample has about 140,000 clones; 73% are singletons. Material for sequencing was PBMCs. The origin of the receptors is a woman between 40 and 50 years old in good health and CMV-seronegative. CDR3s include the opening cysteine and the closing phenylalanine or tryptophan. D genes are given only for firm matches. A clone size is listed for some rows: how often the clone was seen (once, few, many), or a class if it is expanded.

NA TRBJ2-3 TRBV25-1 NA CASSPDYTDTQYF TGTGCCAGCAGTCCCGACTACACAGATACGCAGTATTTT
few TRBJ1-4 TRBV5-1 NA CASSSTGLSNEKLFF TGCGCCAGCAGCTCGACGGGACTTTCTAATGAAAAACTGTTTTTT
few TRBJ2-7 TRBV11-2 TRBD1 CASSLVPGTVDCYEQYF TGTGCCAGCAGCTTAGTTCCCGGGACAGTAGATTGCTACGAGCAGTACTTC
NA TRBJ2-1 TRBV2 TRBD1 CASSDPGQGIQFEQFF TGTGCCAGCAGTGACCCCGGACAGGGGATTCAATTTGAGCAGTTCTTC
NA TRBJ2-5 TRBV28 TRBD1 CASSSQGAGGETQYF TGTGCCAGCAGTTCACAGGGGGCGGGTGGAGAGACCCAGTACTTC
NA TRBJ2-3 TRBV29-1 TRBD1 CSVGQGVVTDTQYF TGCAGCGTTGGACAGGGGGTGGTCACAGATACGCAGTATTTT
NA TRBJ1-2 TRBV6-4 TRBD1 CASSPTGTGNYGYTF TGTGCCAGCAGCCCTACCGGGACAGGCAACTATGGCTACACCTTC
NA TRBJ2-2 TRBV27 NA CASSRSLTGELFF TGTGCCAGCAGTCGAAGCTTAACCGGGGAGCTGTTTTTT
NA TRBJ2-2 TRBV11-1 TRBD1 CASSLGRGPNTGELFF TGTGCCAGCAGCTTAGGCAGGGGGCCGAACACCGGGGAGCTGTTTTTT
NA TRBJ1-2 TRBV5-4 TRBD1 CASSTQGADGYTF TGTGCCAGCAGCACACAGGGGGCCGATGGCTACACCTTC
NA TRBJ1-1 TRBV5-5 NA CASSLGRNTEAFF TGTGCCAGCAGCTTGGGGAGGAACACTGAAGCTTTCTTT
once TRBJ1-1 TRBV7-8 TRBD1 CASSQGTGDIMNTEAFF TGTGCCAGCAGCCAAGGGACAGGTGATATCATGAACACTGAAGCTTTCTTT
NA TRBJ1-2 TRBV2 NA CASSARQHYGYTF TGTGCCAGCAGTGCTAGACAGCACTATGGCTACACCTTC
NA TRBJ1-1 TRBV25-1 TRBD1 CASSDGDSYTEAFF TGTGCCAGCAGTGATGGGGACAGTTACACTGAAGCTTTCTTT
NA TRBJ2-1 TRBV27 TRBD2 CASSPSYGTKQFF TGTGCCAGCAGTCCTTCCTACGGGACTAAGCAGTTCTTC
NA TRBJ1-1 TRBV2 NA CASNTGNTEAFF TGTGCCAGCAATACCGGTAACACTGAAGCTTTCTTT
NA TRBJ2-3 TRBV27 TRBD2 CASSVTSGGADTQYF TGTGCCAGCAGTGTCACTAGCGGGGGGGCAGATACGCAGTATTTT
NA TRBJ2-7 TRBV19 NA CASRDRRSSYEQYF TGTGCCAGCAGAGACAGGAGAAGCTCCTACGAGCAGTACTTC
NA TRBJ1-5 TRBV2 NA CASSEARGGSNQPQHF TGTGCCAGCAGTGAAGCGCGAGGAGGGAGCAATCAGCCCCAGCATTTT
NA TRBJ1-2 TRBV9 NA CASSGRATGPRGYTF TGTGCCAGCAGCGGGAGAGCTACAGGGCCGCGGGGCTACACCTTC
NA TRBJ1-1 TRBV7-9 NA CASSLAQGDTEAFF TGTGCCAGCAGCTTAGCTCAAGGGGACACTGAAGCTTTCTTT
NA TRBJ1-5 TRBV4-1 NA CASSESGTTYSNQPQHF TGCGCCAGCAGCGAATCCGGGACAACCTATAGCAATCAGCCCCAGCATTTT
NA TRBJ1-1 TRBV29-1 TRBD1 CSAALGTGKEAFF TGCAGCGCTGCCCTCGGGACAGGGAAAGAAGCTTTCTTT
few TRBJ1-3 TRBV7-9 TRBD1 CASSTRPGTGNTIYF TGTGCCAGCAGCACTCGTCCCGGGACAGGGAACACCATATATTTT
NA TRBJ2-1 TRBV5-1 NA CASSLVQGPYNEQFF TGCGCCAGCAGCTTGGTTCAGGGGCCCTACAATGAGCAGTTCTTC
NA TRBJ1-5 TRBV5-6 NA CASSLAGQPQHF TGTGCCAGCAGCTTGGCCGGGCAGCCCCAGCATTTT
NA TRBJ1-6 TRBV15 TRBD1 CATSRDRQGRNSPLHF TGTGCCACCAGCAGAGATCGACAGGGAAGGAATTCACCCCTCCACTTT
NA TRBJ2-1 TRBV27 TRBD2 CASSAGTSGEEQFF TGTGCCAGCAGTGCCGGGACTAGCGGGGAGGAGCAGTTCTTC
NA TRBJ2-2 TRBV6-6 NA CASRAGITNTGELFF TGTGCCAGCAGAGCCGGGATCACGAACACCGGGGAGCTGTTTTTT
NA TRBJ2-2 TRBV19 TRBD2 CASSRRGLAGGTGTGELFF TGTGCCAGTAGCCGGCGAGGACTAGCGGGGGGGACGGGCACCGGGGAGCTGTTTTTT
once TRBJ2-2 TRBV28 TRBD1 CASSLSGGTGESGELFF TGTGCCAGCAGTTTGAGCGGCGGGACAGGGGAGTCCGGGGAGCTGTTTTTT
NA TRBJ1-1 TRBV29-1 NA CSVDRVPVEAFF TGCAGCGTTGACAGGGTACCCGTTGAAGCTTTCTTT
NA TRBJ2-3 TRBV6-5 TRBD2 CASSPGDYTDTQYF TGTGCCAGCAGCCCGGGGGACTACACAGATACGCAGTATTTT
NA TRBJ1-6 TRBV10-3 NA CAISEGAETNSPLHF TGTGCCATCAGTGAGGGGGCAGAGACGAATTCACCCCTCCACTTT
NA TRBJ1-4 TRBV10-3 TRBD1 CAIGRTGNNEKLFF TGTGCCATCGGAAGGACAGGGAACAATGAAAAACTGTTTTTT
NA TRBJ2-3 TRBV7-9 NA CASSPSYVKPTDTQYF TGTGCCAGCAGCCCCTCCTACGTAAAACCCACAGATACGCAGTATTTT
NA TRBJ1-1 TRBV28 NA CASSRTGLLGAFF TGTGCCAGCAGTCGGACGGGATTACTGGGCGCTTTCTTT
NA TRBJ2-3 TRBV7-9 NA CASSGQSTDTQYF TGTGCCAGCAGCGGCCAAAGCACAGATACGCAGTATTTT
NA TRBJ1-3 TRBV7-8 NA CASSLNGDQFGNTIYF TGTGCCAGCAGCTTAAACGGGGATCAGTTTGGAAACACCATATATTTT
NA TRBJ2-5 TRBV2 NA CASSAPPGSGQETQYF TGTGCCAGCAGTGCCCCACCCGGTTCGGGCCAAGAGACCCAGTACTTC
NA TRBJ2-3 TRBV9 TRBD2 CASNPGLGGSDTQYF TGTGCCAGCAACCCGGGACTAGGGGGTTCGGATACGCAGTATTTT
NA TRBJ1-1 TRBV7-8 TRBD1 CASSPQPLQGEAFF TGTGCCAGCAGCCCCCAACCTTTACAGGGGGAAGCTTTCTTT
NA TRBJ2-5 TRBV12-5 NA CASARGSAETQYF TGTGCTAGTGCTAGAGGGTCTGCAGAGACCCAGTACTTC
NA TRBJ2-3 TRBV9 NA CASSVVAADTQYF TGTGCCAGCAGCGTAGTTGCGGCAGATACGCAGTATTTT
once TRBJ2-1 TRBV7-9 NA CASRVENEQFF TGTGCCAGCCGGGTAGAGAATGAGCAGTTCTTC
NA TRBJ1-1 TRBV11-2 TRBD1 CASSFWKRDSRTEAFF TGTGCCAGCAGCTTCTGGAAAAGGGACAGCCGGACTGAAGCTTTCTTT